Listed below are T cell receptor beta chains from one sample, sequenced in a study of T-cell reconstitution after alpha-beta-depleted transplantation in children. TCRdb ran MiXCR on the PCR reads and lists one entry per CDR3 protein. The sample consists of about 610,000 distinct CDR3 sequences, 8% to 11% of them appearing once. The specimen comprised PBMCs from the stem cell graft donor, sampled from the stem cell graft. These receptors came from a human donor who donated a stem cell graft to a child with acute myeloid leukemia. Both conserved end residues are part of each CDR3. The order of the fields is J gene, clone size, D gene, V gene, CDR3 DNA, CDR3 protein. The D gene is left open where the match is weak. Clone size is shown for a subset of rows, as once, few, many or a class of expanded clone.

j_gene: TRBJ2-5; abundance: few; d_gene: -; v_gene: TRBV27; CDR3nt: TGTGCCAGCAGGACCAGGCAAGAGACCCAGTACTTC; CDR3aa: CASRTRQETQYF
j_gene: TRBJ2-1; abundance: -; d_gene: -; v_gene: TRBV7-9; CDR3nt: TGTGCCAGCAGTTCCGGAGCCATTGGCAATGAGCAGTTCTTC; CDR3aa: CASSSGAIGNEQFF
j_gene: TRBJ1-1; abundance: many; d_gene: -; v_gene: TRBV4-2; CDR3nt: TGTGCCAGCAGCCAAGACCTGAGGGGCGATGAAGCTTTCTTT; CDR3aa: CASSQDLRGDEAFF
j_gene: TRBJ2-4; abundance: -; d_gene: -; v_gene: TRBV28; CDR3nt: TGTGCCAGCAGTTCCGGGGGTGCGTTAGCCAAAAACATTCAGTACTTC; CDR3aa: CASSSGGALAKNIQYF
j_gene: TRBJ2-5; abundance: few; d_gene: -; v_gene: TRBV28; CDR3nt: TGTGCCAGCAGTCGGCGTTCATGGGGGATCGGAGAGACCCAGTACTTC; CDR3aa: CASSRRSWGIGETQYF
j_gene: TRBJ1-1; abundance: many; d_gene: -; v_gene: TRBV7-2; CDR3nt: TGTGCCAGCAGCTTAACCAGGGCTGTGAACACTGAAGCTTTCTTT; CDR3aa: CASSLTRAVNTEAFF
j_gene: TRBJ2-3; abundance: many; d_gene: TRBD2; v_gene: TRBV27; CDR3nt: TGTGCCAGCAGTTCCAAGACTAGCGGGATTGTTGCAGATACGCAGTATTTT; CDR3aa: CASSSKTSGIVADTQYF
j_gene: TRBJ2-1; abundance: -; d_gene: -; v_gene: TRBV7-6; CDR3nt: TGTGCCAGCAGCTTAGTCTCGGGAGCAGGGGCCAATGAGCAGTTCTTC; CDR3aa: CASSLVSGAGANEQFF
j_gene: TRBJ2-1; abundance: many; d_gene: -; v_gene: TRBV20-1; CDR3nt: TGCAGTGCTAGAGAGTCGGGCGGATTTTACAATGAGCAGTTCTTC; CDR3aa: CSARESGGFYNEQFF
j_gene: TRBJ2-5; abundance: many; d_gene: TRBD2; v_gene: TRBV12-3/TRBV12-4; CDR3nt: TGTGCCAGCAGTTTTGGGACTAGCGGGAGCCAGACCCAGTACTTC; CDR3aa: CASSFGTSGSQTQYF
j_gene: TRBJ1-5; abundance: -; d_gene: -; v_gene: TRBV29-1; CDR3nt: TGCAGCGTTGAAGTGGACGGAGGGAATAGCAATCAGCCCCAGCATTTT; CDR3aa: CSVEVDGGNSNQPQHF
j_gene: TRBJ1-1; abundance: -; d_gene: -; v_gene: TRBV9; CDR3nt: TGTGCCAGCGGCGTAGTGGTGAACACTGAAGCTTTCTTT; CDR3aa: CASGVVVNTEAFF
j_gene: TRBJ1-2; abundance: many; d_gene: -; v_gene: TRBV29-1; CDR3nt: TGCAGCGTTGAAGATCTCAGGCATGGCTACACCTTC; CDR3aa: CSVEDLRHGYTF
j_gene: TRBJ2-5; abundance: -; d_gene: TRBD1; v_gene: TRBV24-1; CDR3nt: TGTGCCACCAGTGCGGGGAGGGGACAGGGAATGGGAGTGGAGACCCAGTACTTC; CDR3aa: CATSAGRGQGMGVETQYF
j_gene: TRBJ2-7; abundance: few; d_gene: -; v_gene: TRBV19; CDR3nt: TGTGCCAGTGCTCCGGTCTTCCCTTCCTACGAGCAGTACTTC; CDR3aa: CASAPVFPSYEQYF
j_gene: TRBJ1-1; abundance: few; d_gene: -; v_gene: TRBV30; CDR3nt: TGTGCCTGGATTGTGGGGGCACTGGGGACTGAAGCTTTCTTT; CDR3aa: CAWIVGALGTEAFF
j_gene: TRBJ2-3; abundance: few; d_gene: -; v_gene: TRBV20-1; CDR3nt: TGCAGTGCTAGAGAGAGATTCACAGATACGCAGTATTTT; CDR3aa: CSARERFTDTQYF
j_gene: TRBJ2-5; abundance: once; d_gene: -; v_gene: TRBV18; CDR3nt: TGTGCCAGCCGGGACAATAAAGAGACCCAGTACTTC; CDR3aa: CASRDNKETQYF
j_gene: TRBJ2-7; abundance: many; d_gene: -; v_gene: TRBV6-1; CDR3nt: TGTGCCAGCGACAGATCCCTCAAGCAGTACTTC; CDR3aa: CASDRSLKQYF
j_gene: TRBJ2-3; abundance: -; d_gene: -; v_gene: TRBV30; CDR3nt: TGTGCCTGGAGTCGGCGTTCAGATACGCAGTATTTT; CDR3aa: CAWSRRSDTQYF